Presented here are 32 T cell receptor beta chains from one specimen sequenced in a study of blood T cell repertoires in COVID-19. TCRdb's table, derived via immunoSEQ multiplex PCR, lists solely in-frame clones and lacks some. This sample has some 150,000 clones, with around four fifths found just once. Sequences were obtained from peripheral blood. These receptors were taken from a woman aged 70-85 years with COVID-19, enrolled during active disease.

The chain joins TRBV6-1 to TRBJ1-1; tentatively, D is TRBD1 (5 bases). The CDR3 spans 14 residues. The V gene's germline CDR1 is MNHNS and CDR2 SASEGT. V shed 1 base and J shed 3 bases, with 9 bases lying between them. In nucleotides, the CDR3 is TGTGCCAGCAGTGAAGGGGGGGTGTACACTGAAGCTTTCTTT. Translation gives CASSEGGVYTEAFF.

This clone was counted once. The chain has TRBV20-1 and TRBJ1-2, with 8 bases lining up with TRBD1. CDR1 is DFQATT and CDR2 is SNEGSKA in the germline V gene (reference sequence). The CDR3 is made up of 14 amino acids. With 3 bases clipped from V and 6 bases from J, the junction kept 9 bases outside the gene matches. The CDR3 DNA reads TGCAGTGCTAGTCCTAGGGACAGGACCAATGGCTACACCTTC. This gives the protein CSASPRDRTNGYTF.

The chain joins TRBV19 to TRBJ1-1, with D perhaps TRBD1 (6 bases). V lost 6 bases and J lost 3, with 14 bases in between. The CDR3 spans 14 residues. Germline lookup yields CDR1 LNHDA and CDR2 SQIVND (reference sequence). This CDR3 is CASRPSGEHTEAFF. CDR3 coding DNA: TGTGCCAGTAGGCCCTCAGGGGAGCACACTGAAGCTTTCTTT.

J is TRBJ1-1 and V is TRBV3-1 (or the pseudogene TRBV3-2), with TRBD1 as a possible D gene (6 bases). Germline values: CDR1 LGHDT, CDR2 YNNKEL (reference sequence). Trimming took 10 bases from V and 2 from J, leaving 11 bases between them. The CDR3 is 12 amino acids. CDR3 amino acids: CATGQQNTEAFF. The CDR3 bases are TGTGCCACCGGACAGCAAAACACTGAAGCTTTCTTT.

The chain recombines TRBV11-1 with TRBJ2-3, with D possibly TRBD1 on 5 matching bases. With 0 bases removed from V and 2 bases from J, the gap between germline ends came to 9 bases. Germline V CDR1 and CDR2: SGHAT, FQDESV (reference sequence). This CDR3 comprises 15 residues. CDR3 loop: CASSLAGVYTDTQYF. CDR3 DNA sequence: TGTGCCAGCAGCTTAGCAGGGGTCTACACAGATACGCAGTATTTT.

As DNA, the CDR3 is TGTGCCAGCAGCCGGCGGGGGAACGGGGCCAACGTCCTGACTTTC. Its protein product is CASSRRGNGANVLTF. The chain is built from TRBV5-8 and TRBJ2-6, with TRBD2 matching 7 bases. In germline, CDR1 is SGHTS, CDR2 YDEGEE. Trimming at V came to 4 bases and at J to 4 bases, leaving 5 bases not matched to a gene. The CDR3 contains 15 residues.

The DNA for the CDR3 is TGCGCCAGCAGCTTGGAGGCGGGAGCCACCAATGAGCAGTTCTTC. Protein sequence: CASSLEAGATNEQFF. The rearrangement links TRBV5-1 to TRBJ2-1; 7 bases match TRBD2. Germline values: CDR1 SGHRS, CDR2 YFSETQ. The CDR3 is 15 amino acids. V gave up 0 bases and J gave up 6 bases; unmatched junction bases: 6.

The rearrangement uses TRBV27 and TRBJ2-5, with D possibly TRBD2 on 5 matching bases. The germline CDR1 and CDR2 sequences are MNHEY and SMNVEV (reference sequence). V was trimmed by 8 bases and J by 7 bases, leaving 17 bases between them. The CDR3 length is 13 residues. CDR3 nucleotide sequence: TGTGCCAGCTCCTGGAGGACCTTCGGGACCCAGTACTTC. It is translated as CASSWRTFGTQYF.

The V call is TRBV28, the J call TRBJ1-5; no reliable D call. Trimming removed 5 bases from V and 6 bases from J, with 8 bases in between. CDR1 MDHEN and CDR2 SYDVKM come from the germline V gene. The CDR3 length is 12 residues. CDR3 region: CASSRRSQPQHF. The CDR3 DNA is TGTGCCAGCAGTAGGAGGAGTCAGCCCCAGCATTTT.

The rearrangement uses TRBV7-8 and TRBJ1-1; D is undetermined. The germline CDR1 and CDR2 sequences are SGHVS and FQNEAQ. V was cut by 6 bases and J by 1 base, with 12 bases left in between. The length of the CDR3 is 14 residues. The CDR3 protein is CASRLPGENTEAFF. The CDR3 DNA sequence: TGTGCCAGCAGACTTCCGGGAGAGAACACTGAAGCTTTCTTT.

The sample holds one count of this clone. The chain is built from TRBV9 and TRBJ2-6; D may be TRBD1 (5 bases). V lost 3 bases to trimming and J lost 1 base, with 14 bases between them. This CDR3 has 17 residues. The germline gives CDR1 SGDLS, CDR2 YYNGEE. This chain's CDR3 is CASSDRPMGSGANVLTF. The CDR3, as DNA: TGTGCCAGCAGCGACAGGCCTATGGGGTCTGGGGCCAACGTCCTGACTTTC.

This clone came up a few times. This chain uses TRBV7-3 with TRBJ2-6; no firm D call. Trimming took off 2 bases at V and 2 bases at J, with 10 bases between the two ends. Germline assignment: CDR1 SGHTA and CDR2 FQGTGA. The CDR3 covers 16 residues. CDR3 protein: CASSLGPGAGANVLTF. The CDR3 DNA reads as TGTGCCAGCAGCTTAGGGCCAGGCGCTGGGGCCAACGTCCTGACTTTC.

The J gene is TRBJ2-3, the V gene TRBV6-5; D is perhaps TRBD2 (5 bases). This CDR3 is built from 11 residues. Germline V gene lookup returns CDR1 MNHEY and CDR2 SVGAGI. Trimming shortened V by 11 bases and J by 2 bases, and 8 bases separated the two germline ends. The CDR3 sequence is CAADFTDTQYF. The CDR3 DNA follows: TGTGCCGCGGACTTCACAGATACGCAGTATTTT.

This clone came up once. The V gene is TRBV21-1, the J gene TRBJ2-5; the table names TRBD2, a call not compared with the DNA. TRBV21-1 is an annotated pseudogene. The CDR3 consists of 16 residues. The CDR3 here is CASPCPFGGNQETQYF. Written as DNA, the CDR3 is TGTGCCAGCCCATGCCCATTCGGGGGGAATCAAGAGACCCAGTACTTC.

The rearrangement joins TRBV7-2 to TRBJ1-1, with unresolved D. The V and J ends lost 3 bases and 1 base respectively, with 6 bases between them. The CDR3 sequence is 13 residues long. Germline CDR1 is SGHTA and CDR2 is FQGNSA. The CDR3, as DNA: TGTGCCAGCAGCTTGAGGTGGAACACTGAAGCTTTCTTT. Translating gives CASSLRWNTEAFF. Full variable domain (rest looked up from reference TRBV7-2 and TRBJ1-1): GAGVSQSPSNKVTEKGKDVELRCDPISGHTALYWYRQSLGQGLEFLIYFQGNSAPDKSGLPSDRFSAERTGGSVSTLTIQRTQQEDSAVYLCASSLRWNTEAFFGQGTRLTVV.

The chain's CDR3 is CASSIEGGRTDTQYF. Written as DNA, the CDR3 is TGTGCCAGTAGTATAGAGGGCGGGAGAACAGATACGCAGTATTTT. V usage is TRBV19 and J usage is TRBJ2-3; 7 nucleotides match TRBD2. Germline V gene lookup returns CDR1 LNHDA and CDR2 SQIVND (reference sequence). The CDR3 totals 15 residues. Unmatched junction bases numbered 3, after V lost 0 bases and J lost 3 bases.

The chain combines TRBV11-1 with TRBJ1-2, with TRBD1 as a possible D gene (5 bases). V was trimmed by 5 bases and J by 2 bases, leaving 9 bases between them. Per the germline V gene, CDR1 is SGHAT and CDR2 is FQDESV (reference sequence). This CDR3 has 13 residues. CDR3 in amino acids: CASSRQPNYGYTF. For the CDR3, the DNA is TGTGCCAGCAGCCGACAGCCCAACTATGGCTACACCTTC.

This rearrangement joins TRBV7-9 to TRBJ1-5; the match to TRBD1 covers 10 bases. CDR1 is SEHNR and CDR2 is FQNEAQ in the germline V gene (reference sequence). The CDR3 is 15 amino acids. The J segment lost 4 bases and the V segment lost 1 base, leaving 1 base of the junction unmatched. In DNA form, the CDR3 reads TGTGCCAGCAGCTTAGGGACAGGGGGGAATCAGCCCCAGCATTTT. Its translation is CASSLGTGGNQPQHF.

This clone has just a few counts. The chain employs TRBV12-3 or TRBV12-4 and TRBJ1-1; D unresolved. The CDR3 is 13 residues long. The V end was cut by 2 bases, the J end by 1 base, with 5 bases between. Here the CDR3 DNA reads TGTGCCAGCAGTTTAAACGGGAACACTGAAGCTTTCTTT. Its protein is CASSLNGNTEAFF.

A word on this clone: Germline and junction disagree at one end, which may indicate a read error. The chain employs TRBV6-5 and TRBJ2-1; D may be TRBD1 (6 bases). The CDR3 is 16 amino acids. CDR1 MNHEY and CDR2 SVGAGI come from the germline V gene. The CDR3 is CASSNSGTPGWDEQFF. In DNA, the CDR3 is TGTGCCAGCAGTAACTCCGGGACACCCGGCTGGGATGAGCAGTTCTTC.

This sequence joins TRBV5-5 and TRBJ1-2; D uncertain. V was cut by 0 bases and J by 7 bases, with 10 bases left in between. The CDR3 has 13 amino acids. Germline CDR1 SGHKS, CDR2 YYEKEE (reference sequence). CDR3 protein: CASSLEGGVGYTF. In nucleotides, the CDR3 is TGTGCCAGCAGCTTGGAAGGCGGTGTTGGCTACACCTTC. Complete variable domain (other parts from reference TRBV5-5 and TRBJ1-2): DAGVTQSPTHLIKTRGQQVTLRCSPISGHKSVSWYQQVLGQGPQFIFQYYEKEERGRGNFPDRFSARQFPNYSSELNVNALLLGDSALYLCASSLEGGVGYTFGSGTRLTVV.

V and J are TRBV28 and TRBJ1-3; D might be TRBD1 (5 bases). Looked up from germline, CDR1 is MDHEN and CDR2 is SYDVKM. V gave up 2 bases and J gave up 0 bases, with 11 bases separating them. This CDR3 is 16 amino acids long. DNA of the CDR3: TGTGCCAGCAGTTTAAGGGGCAGGGCCTCTGGAAACACCATATATTTT. Protein: CASSLRGRASGNTIYF. Filled out from reference TRBV28 and TRBJ1-3, the complete variable domain reads DVKVTQSSRYLVKRTGEKVFLECVQDMDHENMFWYRQDPGLGLRLIYFSYDVKMKEKGDIPEGYSVSREKKERFSLILESASTNQTSMYLCASSLRGRASGNTIYFGEGSWLTVV.

The V gene is TRBV5-1, the J gene TRBJ1-1, with 10 positions matching TRBD1. Germline lookup yields CDR1 SGHRS and CDR2 YFSETQ. The CDR3 runs 16 residues. The ends lost 3 bases at V and 1 base at J; junction bases unmatched: 6. This CDR3 is CASSSTGTGENTEAFF. CDR3 DNA: TGCGCCAGCAGCTCCACCGGGACAGGGGAGAACACTGAAGCTTTCTTT.

The chain links TRBV29-1 to TRBJ1-1; unclear D gene. The CDR3 has 10 amino acids. V was shortened by 4 bases and J by 7 bases, with 7 bases between the two germline ends. The germline V gene has CDR1 SQVTM and CDR2 ANQGSEA. For the CDR3, the DNA is TGCAGCGTTGCGACTGATGAAGCTTTCTTT. It translates to CSVATDEAFF.

Of note for this clone: This sample includes further DNA sequences coding for the same CDR3. V gene TRBV5-1 combines with J gene TRBJ2-3, with a weak D call TRBD2 (5 bases). The CDR3 is made up of 12 amino acids. The V end was cut by 0 bases, the J end by 6 bases, with 5 bases between. Germline-derived CDR1 and CDR2 are SGHRS and YFSETQ. CDR3 nucleotide sequence: TGCGCCAGCAGCTTGGGCGGGGATACGCAGTATTTT. It codes for CASSLGGDTQYF.

This sequence joins TRBV30 and TRBJ1-5, with D tentatively TRBD1 (5 bases). The CDR3 has 15 amino acids. V was clipped by 0 bases and J by 4 bases, with 13 bases between them. The germline CDR1 and CDR2 sequences are GTSNPN and SVGIG (reference sequence). The CDR3 loop is CAWSVGGNLNQPQHF. The CDR3, as DNA: TGTGCCTGGAGTGTGGGGGGAAACTTAAATCAGCCCCAGCATTTT.

This clone has only a few counts. The chain uses TRBV9 and TRBJ1-2, with a possible D match to TRBD1 (6 bases). CDR3 length equals 15 residues. Trimming shortened V by 3 bases and J by 3 bases, and 15 bases separated the two germline ends. The germline V gene has CDR1 SGDLS and CDR2 YYNGEE. The CDR3 spells CASSGTAGYHYGYTF. DNA of the CDR3: TGTGCCAGCAGCGGGACAGCAGGGTATCACTATGGCTACACCTTC.

The V and J genes are TRBV14 and TRBJ1-2; D may be TRBD1 (6 bases). Per the germline V gene, CDR1 is SGHDN and CDR2 is FVKESK. This CDR3 is built from 15 residues. The V and J ends lost 0 bases and 4 bases respectively, with 12 bases between them. The CDR3 reads CASSQDRAGVYGYTF. As DNA, the CDR3 is TGTGCCAGCAGCCAAGATCGAGCAGGGGTCTATGGCTACACCTTC.

The genes are TRBV9 and TRBJ2-1; D is unclear. Deletions cut 4 bases from V and 5 bases from J, with 16 bases between. The germline V gene encodes CDR1 SGDLS and CDR2 YYNGEE. The CDR3 sequence is 15 residues long. The CDR3 sequence: CASSQGVPNHNEQFF. The CDR3 DNA reads as TGTGCCAGCAGCCAAGGAGTGCCCAACCACAATGAGCAGTTCTTC.

This chain joins TRBV2 and TRBJ1-1, with D hard to call. CDR3 length equals 14 residues. Per the germline V gene, CDR1 is SNHLY and CDR2 is FYNNEI. The V gene lost 7 bases and the J gene lost 2 bases, with 14 bases spanning the gap. The DNA for the CDR3 is TGTGCCAGCACCCTCCCTATGTTTAACACTGAAGCTTTCTTT. Amino acids: CASTLPMFNTEAFF.

This chain connects TRBV9 to TRBJ1-1, with 7 bases lining up with TRBD1. Germline-derived CDR1 and CDR2 are SGDLS and YYNGEE. The CDR3 loop spans 16 amino acids. Trimming at V came to 4 bases and at J to 2 bases, leaving 11 bases not matched to a gene. The CDR3 bases are TGTGCCAGCAGCACCTACCCGGGACAGTTAAACACTGAAGCTTTCTTT. This codes for CASSTYPGQLNTEAFF.

The chain links TRBV7-9 to TRBJ1-2; D is ambiguous. CDR3 length: 14 residues. Germline CDR1 is SEHNR and CDR2 is FQNEAQ (reference sequence). The V gene lost 2 bases and the J gene lost 8 bases, with 15 bases spanning the gap. DNA of the CDR3: TGTGCCAGCAGCTTAAGTTCGGGTCCGAGAGGCTACACCTTC. It translates to CASSLSSGPRGYTF.